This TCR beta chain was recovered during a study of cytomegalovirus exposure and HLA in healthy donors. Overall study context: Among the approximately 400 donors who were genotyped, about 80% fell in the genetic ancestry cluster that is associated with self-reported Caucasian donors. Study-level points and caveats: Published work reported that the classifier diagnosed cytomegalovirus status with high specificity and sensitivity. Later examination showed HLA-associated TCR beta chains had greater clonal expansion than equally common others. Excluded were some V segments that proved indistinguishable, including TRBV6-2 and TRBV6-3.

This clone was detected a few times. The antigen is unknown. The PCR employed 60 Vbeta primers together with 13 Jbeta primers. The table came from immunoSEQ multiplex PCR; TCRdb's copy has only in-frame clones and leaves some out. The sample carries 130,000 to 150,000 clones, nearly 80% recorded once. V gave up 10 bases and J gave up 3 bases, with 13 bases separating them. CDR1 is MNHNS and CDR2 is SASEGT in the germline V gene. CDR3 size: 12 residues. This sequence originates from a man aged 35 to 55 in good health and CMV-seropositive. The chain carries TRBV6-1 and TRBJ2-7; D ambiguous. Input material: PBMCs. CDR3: CATRVEIYEQYF. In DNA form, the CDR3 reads TGTGCCACCCGAGTGGAGATCTACGAGCAGTACTTC.